This T cell receptor (beta chain) was identified during a study of T cells in Graves' hyperthyroidism and ophthalmopathy. RNA transcripts served as the template for amplifying TCR beta CDR3 regions. Carried out on the TCR CDR3, a first-round RT-PCR used the HTBI primer set. TCRdb recomputed calls from the multiplex PCR reads with MiXCR, one row per CDR3 protein. The sample has over 400,000 distinct CDR3 sequences, under 25% seen once. CDR3 length equals 13 residues. Germline values: CDR1 SGHTA, CDR2 FQGNSA. Trimming shortened V by 3 bases and J by 5 bases, and 10 bases separated the two germline ends. Ten or more counts support this clonotype.

This chain links TRBV7-2 with TRBJ1-2; weak D call: TRBD1 (5 bases). The specimen sequenced was blood. This clonotype was sampled from a woman aged 70-85 years with Graves' ophthalmopathy. The CDR3 sequence is CASSLRGHYGYTF. The CDR3 nucleotides read TGTGCCAGCAGCTTGAGGGGTCATTATGGCTACACCTTC.